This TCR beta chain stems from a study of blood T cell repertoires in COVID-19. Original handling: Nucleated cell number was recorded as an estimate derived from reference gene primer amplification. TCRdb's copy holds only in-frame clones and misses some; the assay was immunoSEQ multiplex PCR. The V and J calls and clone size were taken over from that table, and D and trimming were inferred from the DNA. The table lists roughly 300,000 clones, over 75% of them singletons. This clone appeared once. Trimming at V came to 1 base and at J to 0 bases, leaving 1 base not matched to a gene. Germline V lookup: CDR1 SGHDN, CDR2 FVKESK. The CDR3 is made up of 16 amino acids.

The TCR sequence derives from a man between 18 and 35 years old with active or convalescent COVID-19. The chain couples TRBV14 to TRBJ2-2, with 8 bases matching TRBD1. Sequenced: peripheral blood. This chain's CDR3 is CASSQGGQANTGELFF. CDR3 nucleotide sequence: TGTGCCAGCAGCCAAGGGGGACAGGCGAACACCGGGGAGCTGTTTTTT.